This T cell receptor (beta chain) was recorded in a study of CD4+ T cells in melanoma. This clone was counted only a few times. TCRdb's table, derived via immunoSEQ multiplex PCR, lists solely in-frame clones and lacks some. The table has over 14,000 clones, over 55% seen once. The CDR3 loop spans 13 amino acids. Trimming stripped 1 base from V and 3 bases from J, with 7 bases between. The germline CDR1 and CDR2 sequences are SGHRS and YFSETQ. The V and J genes are TRBV5-1 and TRBJ2-5; unclear D gene. This sequence was found in a human donor with melanoma. Sequencing used cells from a culture (not recorded whether cultured in vitro). Here the CDR3 reads CASSLRPKETQYF. In DNA, the CDR3 is TGCGCCAGCAGCTTGAGGCCAAAAGAGACCCAGTACTTC.